These T cell receptor beta chains were read from a single sample in a study of blood T cell repertoires in COVID-19. Some clones are missing from TCRdb's copy, which holds only in-frame ones; the method was immunoSEQ multiplex PCR. Of some 99,000 clones in the sample, more than 80% were seen once. The sample comprised peripheral blood. The receptors derive from a human donor in a cohort sampled during active COVID-19. CDR3s include the opening cysteine and the closing phenylalanine or tryptophan. A D gene is named only where the DNA matches it firmly. Rows give clone size only sometimes, using once, few, many, or a class for an expanded clone.

TRBJ1-2 TRBV5-1 - TRBD1 CASSLRGGGPYGYTF TGCGCCAGCAGCTTACGAGGGGGCGGCCCCTATGGCTACACCTTC
TRBJ2-7 TRBV28 few TRBD1 CASSLKGALGSREQYF TGTGCCAGCAGTTTAAAGGGGGCTCTGGGATCGAGGGAGCAGTACTTC
TRBJ1-5 TRBV28 - TRBD1 CASSLDRGYSNQPQHF TGTGCCAGCAGTTTAGACAGGGGCTATAGCAATCAGCCCCAGCATTTT
TRBJ2-1 TRBV7-9 - TRBD2 CASSPTSGGAYNEQFF TGTGCCAGCAGCCCAACTAGCGGGGGGGCCTACAATGAGCAGTTCTTC
TRBJ1-4 TRBV6-5 - - CASGRVGKGNEKLFF TGTGCCAGCGGCAGGGTGGGAAAGGGTAATGAAAAACTGTTTTTT
TRBJ1-1 TRBV24-1 - - CATSDLRGTEAFF TGTGCCACCAGTGATTTACGGGGAACTGAAGCTTTCTTT
TRBJ2-3 TRBV5-1 - - CASSLGVGAEDTQYF TGCGCCAGCAGCTTGGGGGTAGGGGCAGAAGATACGCAGTATTTT
TRBJ1-2 TRBV7-8 - - CASSLGAFNYGYTF TGTGCCAGCAGCTTAGGAGCCTTTAACTATGGCTACACCTTC
TRBJ2-6 TRBV7-2 - TRBD2 CASSLELAGGPGANVLTF TGTGCCAGCAGCTTAGAGTTAGCGGGGGGGCCTGGGGCCAACGTCCTGACTTTC
TRBJ2-7 TRBV5-6 once - CASSLGRVSYEQYF TGTGCCAGCAGCTTGGGCAGGGTCTCCTACGAGCAGTACTTC
TRBJ2-3 TRBV4-3 - - CASSPRRVDTDTQYF TGCGCCAGCAGCCCACGGAGGGTGGACACAGATACGCAGTATTTT
TRBJ1-2 TRBV9 - - CASSVTGGSSYGYTF TGTGCCAGCAGCGTAACCGGGGGATCGAGCTATGGCTACACCTTC
TRBJ1-5 TRBV4-3 few - CASSQFRGGNQPQHF TGCGCCAGCAGCCAATTCAGGGGTGGCAATCAGCCCCAGCATTTT
TRBJ1-4 TRBV7-9 few - CASSAPRGEGTNEKLFF TGTGCCAGCAGCGCCCCTCGAGGGGAGGGAACTAATGAAAAACTGTTTTTT
TRBJ2-1 TRBV27 - - CASNQGGAYNEQFF TGTGCCAGCAATCAGGGAGGCGCCTACAATGAGCAGTTCTTC
TRBJ1-5 TRBV18 - - CASSPGPDQPQHF TGTGCCAGCTCACCAGGGCCGGATCAGCCCCAGCATTTT
TRBJ1-2 TRBV25-1 - - CAARESGYGYTF TGTGCCGCCAGGGAAAGTGGCTATGGCTACACCTTC
TRBJ2-6 TRBV5-4 - - CASTDRGSGANVLTF TGTGCCAGCACCGACCGGGGCTCTGGGGCCAACGTCCTGACTTTC
TRBJ2-7 TRBV20-1 - TRBD2 CSASTSRAGGYEQYF TGCAGTGCTAGTACTAGTCGGGCGGGGGGATACGAGCAGTACTTC
TRBJ1-2 TRBV6-5 - TRBD1 CASTSTGGFGYTF TGTGCCAGCACTTCAACAGGGGGCTTTGGCTACACCTTC
TRBJ2-1 TRBV29-1 - - CSVKALVQNEQFF TGCAGCGTCAAAGCCCTAGTCCAAAATGAGCAGTTCTTC
TRBJ1-1 TRBV19 - - CASVKWEFMNTEAFF TGTGCCAGTGTTAAATGGGAGTTCATGAACACTGAAGCTTTCTTT
TRBJ2-3 TRBV6-4 - - CASSDTGTDTQYF TGTGCCAGCAGTGACACAGGGACAGATACGCAGTATTTT
TRBJ2-3 TRBV19 few TRBD2 CASSPFSGGSTDTQYF TGTGCCAGTAGTCCTTTTAGCGGGGGGAGCACAGATACGCAGTATTTT
TRBJ1-2 TRBV7-2 - - CASSPIGGTNYGYTF TGTGCCAGCAGCCCTATCGGGGGGACTAACTATGGCTACACCTTC
TRBJ2-3 TRBV24-1 - - CATKDRYTDTQYF TGTGCCACCAAGGACAGATACACAGATACGCAGTATTTT
TRBJ1-1 TRBV7-3 - - CASSLTRLKNTEAFF TGTGCCAGCAGCTTAACGAGACTGAAGAACACTGAAGCTTTCTTT
TRBJ2-7 TRBV5-1 - TRBD1 CASSLADRGIYEQYF TGCGCCAGCAGCTTGGCGGACAGGGGAATCTACGAGCAGTACTTC
TRBJ1-2 TRBV19 - - CASSAGVRGYTF TGTGCCAGTAGTGCAGGGGTCCGGGGCTACACCTTC
TRBJ1-4 TRBV5-1 - - CASSWDAGGKLFF TGCGCCAGCAGCTGGGACGCCGGGGGAAAACTGTTTTTT
TRBJ2-1 TRBV11-2 - TRBD1 CASSMDRGNYNEQFF TGTGCCAGCAGCATGGACAGGGGTAACTACAATGAGCAGTTCTTC
TRBJ2-2 TRBV29-1 - TRBD2 CSGGGGTANTGELFF TGCAGCGGCGGGGGGGGGACAGCGAACACCGGGGAGCTGTTTTTT
TRBJ2-2 TRBV9 - TRBD1 CASSVRGGTGRNTGELFF TGTGCCAGCAGCGTAAGAGGCGGGACAGGGCGAAACACCGGGGAGCTGTTTTTT
TRBJ2-1 TRBV7-9 - TRBD2 CASSLAASGGAYEQFF TGTGCCAGCAGCTTAGCGGCTAGCGGGGGGGCTTATGAGCAGTTCTTC
TRBJ1-2 TRBV18 few TRBD1 CASSRQGNYGYTF TGTGCCAGCTCACGACAGGGGAACTATGGCTACACCTTC
TRBJ1-2 TRBV7-9 - - CASSQTRSPSNYGYTF TGTGCCAGCAGCCAGACAAGGTCCCCCTCTAACTATGGCTACACCTTC
TRBJ2-1 TRBV27 - TRBD2 CASSLSGTSGNEQFF TGTGCCAGCAGTTTATCAGGGACTAGCGGAAATGAGCAGTTCTTC
TRBJ1-5 TRBV19 - - CASSPRVSNQPQHF TGTGCCAGTAGTCCCAGGGTGAGCAATCAGCCCCAGCATTTT
TRBJ1-1 TRBV20-1 once - CSASKLGQMNTEAFF TGCAGTGCTAGTAAACTCGGACAGATGAACACTGAAGCTTTCTTT
TRBJ1-5 TRBV6-2/TRBV6-3 - TRBD1 CASSTYLQGNQPQHF TGTGCCAGCAGTACATATCTACAGGGGAACCAGCCCCAGCATTTT
TRBJ1-1 TRBV6-5 - - CASSYLTDTEAFF TGTGCCAGCAGTTACTTGACAGACACTGAAGCTTTCTTT
TRBJ2-5 TRBV15 few TRBD2 CATRIWAGGFPQVAMETQYF TGTGCCACCAGAATCTGGGCCGGGGGGTTTCCCCAGGTGGCAATGGAGACCCAGTACTTC
TRBJ2-7 TRBV7-9 - - CASSRVEVYEQYF TGTGCCAGCAGCCGAGTCGAAGTCTACGAGCAGTACTTC
TRBJ1-6 TRBV7-8 - - CASRLTVNSPLHF TGTGCCAGCAGGCTGACAGTTAATTCACCCCTCCACTTT
TRBJ1-2 TRBV27 - - CASSLSGGLYGYTF TGTGCCAGCAGCCTCTCCGGGGGTTTGTATGGCTACACCTTC
TRBJ2-2 TRBV7-3 - TRBD1 CASSPQTGRTGELFF TGTGCCAGCAGCCCCCAGACAGGGCGGACCGGGGAGCTGTTTTTT
TRBJ1-4 TRBV28 - - CASSFGGPNEKLFF TGTGCCAGCAGTTTCGGGGGGCCAAATGAAAAACTGTTTTTT
TRBJ1-1 TRBV27 - - CASSQIATGWTEAFF TGTGCCAGCAGTCAAATCGCAACAGGGTGGACTGAAGCTTTCTTT
TRBJ1-4 TRBV19 - TRBD1 CASSNTGGGEKLFF TGTGCCAGTAGCAATACAGGGGGAGGTGAAAAACTGTTTTTT
TRBJ2-7 TRBV9 - - CASSVAASSYEQYF TGTGCCAGCAGCGTAGCTGCGAGCTCCTACGAGCAGTACTTC
TRBJ1-1 TRBV5-5 - TRBD1 CASSLGGTGGLNTEAFF TGTGCCAGCAGCTTGGGTGGGACAGGGGGCTTGAACACTGAAGCTTTCTTT
TRBJ1-4 TRBV11-3 once TRBD1 CASSLDGTGTGALNEKLFF TGTGCCAGCAGCTTAGATGGGACCGGGACAGGGGCCCTTAATGAAAAACTGTTTTTT
TRBJ1-2 TRBV29-1 - - CSVAGDNYGYTF TGCAGCGTGGCAGGGGATAACTATGGCTACACCTTC
TRBJ2-1 TRBV27 once - CASSSLTNEQFF TGTGCCAGCAGTTCTTTGACTAATGAGCAGTTCTTC
TRBJ2-7 TRBV6-1 - TRBD2 CASSEARGGGIYEQYF TGTGCCAGCAGTGAAGCGCGCGGGGGGGGGATCTACGAGCAGTACTTC
TRBJ2-7 TRBV9 - - CASSVGLEYEQYF TGTGCCAGCAGCGTAGGACTAGAGTACGAGCAGTACTTC
TRBJ1-6 TRBV5-1 - - CASSLDGGLGSPLHF TGCGCCAGCAGCTTGGATGGGGGCTTAGGGTCACCCCTCCACTTT
TRBJ1-2 TRBV24-1 few - CATSDGSYGYTF TGTGCCACCAGTGACGGGTCCTATGGCTACACCTTC
TRBJ1-3 TRBV6-1 - - CASSEIVGNTIYF TGTGCCAGCAGTGAAATAGTCGGAAACACCATATATTTT
TRBJ2-7 TRBV6-5 - TRBD1 CASSQGQGGEQYF TGTGCCAGCAGCCAAGGACAGGGGGGGGAGCAGTACTTC